The rows below give T cell receptor beta chains drawn from one sample of a study of neurological immune-mediated disorders. One entry per CDR3 protein, called by TCRdb with MiXCR from the 5' RACE reads. The sample consists of tens of thousands of distinct CDR3 sequences, over 12% of them appearing once. Sequencing was done on a sample of PBMCs. The receptors were sampled from a woman aged 45 to 65 in good health. The CDR3 runs from the conserved cysteine through the conserved F or W. A D gene is named only where the DNA matches it firmly. The size entry is marked missing in some rows and otherwise reads once, few, many or a size class.

.	TRBV7-8	TRBJ2-7	many	CASSLGQVYEQYF	TGTGCCAGCAGCTTAGGACAGGTTTACGAGCAGTACTTC
TRBD1	TRBV5-1	TRBJ2-1	many	CASRAPGQGFGNEQFF	TGCGCCAGCAGGGCACCGGGACAGGGGTTTGGCAATGAGCAGTTCTTC
.	TRBV7-3	TRBJ2-1	many	CASSTGLPYNEQFF	TGTGCCAGCAGCACGGGACTTCCTTACAATGAGCAGTTCTTC
.	TRBV6-6	TRBJ2-5	.	CASSFPPHDTQYF	TGTGCCAGCAGTTTCCCCCCGCATGATACCCAGTACTTC
.	TRBV29-1	TRBJ2-3	many	CSVDPVISTDTQYF	TGCAGCGTGGACCCAGTAATTAGCACAGATACGCAGTATTTT
TRBD2	TRBV6-1	TRBJ2-1	many	CASSSGLAGNNEQFF	TGTGCCAGCAGTTCTGGACTAGCGGGAAACAATGAGCAGTTCTTC
.	TRBV18	TRBJ2-6	.	CASWTTSGANVLTF	TGTGCCAGCTGGACAACCTCTGGGGCCAACGTCCTGACTTTC
TRBD1	TRBV5-1	TRBJ2-7	few	CASSRTGENYEQYF	TGCGCCAGCAGCCGGACAGGGGAGAACTACGAGCAGTACTTC
.	TRBV11-2	TRBJ2-1	.	CASNFTGDEQFF	TGTGCCAGCAACTTCACTGGGGATGAGCAGTTCTTC
.	TRBV10-3	TRBJ2-3	many	CAIREGDTQYF	TGTGCCATCAGAGAGGGTGATACGCAGTATTTT
TRBD1	TRBV3-1	TRBJ2-1	few	CASSPNRGPYNEQFF	TGTGCCAGCAGCCCGAACAGGGGTCCGTACAATGAGCAGTTCTTC
.	TRBV28	TRBJ2-7	many	CASKGSSYEQYF	TGTGCCAGCAAAGGGAGCTCCTACGAGCAGTACTTC
.	TRBV7-2	TRBJ2-3	.	CASSLGARINQPQYF	TGTGCCAGCAGCTTAGGGGCAAGAATCAATCAGCCCCAGTATTTT
.	TRBV28	TRBJ1-3	many	CASSLLGRYHSGNTIYF	TGTGCCAGCAGTTTATTAGGCCGGTACCACTCTGGAAACACCATATATTTT
TRBD1	TRBV7-9	TRBJ2-7	many	CASSRDRAGEQYF	TGTGCCAGCAGCCGGGACAGGGCAGGCGAGCAGTACTTC
.	TRBV20-1	TRBJ1-1	many	CSARDVVMNTEAFF	TGCAGTGCCAGAGATGTGGTAATGAACACTGAAGCTTTCTTT
.	TRBV5-1	TRBJ1-4	many	CASSLVPEHKEKLFF	TGCGCCAGCAGCCTAGTCCCGGAACACAAGGAAAAACTGTTTTTT
.	TRBV5-1	TRBJ1-2	many	CASSPNRVQSAGYTF	TGCGCCAGCAGCCCCAACAGGGTTCAAAGTGCTGGCTACACCTTC
TRBD1	TRBV9	TRBJ1-1	many	CASSPRTGTNTEAFF	TGTGCCAGCAGCCCCCGGACAGGAACGAACACTGAAGCTTTCTTT
.	TRBV5-1	TRBJ2-7	many	CASSLVAQSQQYF	TGCGCCAGCAGCTTGGTGGCTCAGTCCCAGCAGTACTTC
.	TRBV20-1	TRBJ2-3	many	CSATRALSGDTQYF	TGCAGTGCTACCCGGGCCCTTTCGGGGGATACGCAGTATTTT
TRBD2	TRBV6-1	TRBJ2-7	many	CASSEGTSGIYEQYF	TGTGCCAGCAGTGAAGGGACTAGCGGGATCTACGAGCAGTACTTC
.	TRBV20-1	TRBJ2-2	many	CSARASRYTGELFF	TGCAGTGCTAGGGCTAGCCGATACACCGGGGAGCTGTTTTTT
.	TRBV28	TRBJ2-3	many	CASSLPSGHTDTQYF	TGTGCCAGCAGTTTACCCTCCGGACACACAGATACGCAGTATTTT
.	TRBV4-1	TRBJ1-3	many	CASSQGRGGNTIYF	TGCGCCAGCAGCCAAGGCCGGGGTGGAAACACCATATATTTT
TRBD2	TRBV4-2	TRBJ2-7	many	CASSQDYAGGRREQYF	TGTGCCAGCAGCCAAGATTACGCGGGAGGGCGAAGGGAGCAGTACTTC
TRBD1	TRBV20-1	TRBJ1-4	many	CSASGGQSNEKLFF	TGCAGTGCTAGTGGGGGACAGAGTAATGAAAAACTGTTTTTT
TRBD2	TRBV29-1	TRBJ2-2	many	CSVGISGRTNTGELFF	TGCAGCGTTGGGATTAGCGGGAGGACGAACACCGGGGAGCTGTTTTTT
TRBD2	TRBV5-1	TRBJ2-1	many	CASSLITGLANEQFF	TGCGCCAGCAGCTTGATTACTGGACTAGCCAATGAGCAGTTCTTC
TRBD1	TRBV6-5	TRBJ1-2	many	CASRPTRNRGRGVSDGYTF	TGTGCCAGCAGACCAACCCGAAACAGGGGGCGTGGGGTATCAGATGGCTACACCTTC
.	TRBV12-3/TRBV12-4	TRBJ2-1	many	CASSLVASHNEQFF	TGTGCCAGCAGTTTGGTAGCGTCCCACAATGAGCAGTTCTTC
.	TRBV4-2	TRBJ1-4	once	CASSQPELDATNEKLFF	TGTGCCAGCAGCCAACCCGAGTTGGATGCAACTAATGAAAAACTGTTTTTT
TRBD2	TRBV7-9	TRBJ2-7	many	CASSSRTSYEQYF	TGTGCCAGCAGCTCTCGGACTAGCTACGAGCAGTACTTC
.	TRBV5-1	TRBJ1-4	many	CASSLVSGGSGEKLFF	TGCGCCAGCAGCTTGGTCAGCGGGGGCAGTGGTGAAAAACTGTTTTTT
.	TRBV29-1	TRBJ2-3	.	CSVGGRTTDTQYF	TGCAGCGTTGGCGGCAGGACCACAGATACGCAGTATTTT
.	TRBV6-5	TRBJ1-4	many	CASSQFWRQGGEKLFF	TGTGCCAGCAGTCAATTTTGGAGACAAGGTGGTGAAAAACTGTTTTTT